This entry lists 8 T cell receptor beta chains sequenced from one sample in a study of shared clonotypes between healthy human individuals. Measured with immunoSEQ multiplex PCR; TCRdb has only the in-frame clones, and not every one. The table has about 560,000 clones, around 78% seen once. What was sequenced was PBMCs. Every receptor here comes from a woman between 40 and 50 years old in good health. Some clones in this sample may be carry-over from other donors' samples.

This chain uses TRBV29-1 with TRBJ2-7, with 14 bases that match TRBD2. The CDR3 runs 14 residues. J lost 2 bases, V lost 5 bases, and 2 bases had no gene match. CDR1 is SQVTM and CDR2 is ANQGSEA in the germline V gene. The CDR3 loop is CSVQGLAGAYEQYF. The CDR3 nucleotides read TGCAGCGTTCAGGGACTAGCGGGAGCCTACGAGCAGTACTTC.

The rearrangement joins TRBV28 to TRBJ1-1, with D possibly TRBD1 on 6 matching bases. This CDR3 has 13 amino acids. V was pared by 2 bases and J by 4 bases, with 8 bases between. Per germline, CDR1 MDHEN and CDR2 SYDVKM. CDR3: CASSLRTATEAFF. The CDR3 DNA reads as TGTGCCAGCAGTTTAAGGACAGCCACTGAAGCTTTCTTT.

This clone showed up many times. This same CDR3 is encoded by further DNA sequences in the sample. This chain uses TRBV9 with TRBJ2-2; either TRBD1 or TRBD2 may fit D (5 bases each). CDR1 is SGDLS, CDR2 YYNGEE, per germline. Deletions cut 0 bases from V and 8 bases from J, with 11 bases between. CDR3 length equals 14 residues. DNA for the CDR3: TGTGCCAGCAGCGTAGAGGGGACCGCGGGGGAGCTGTTTTTT. It codes for CASSVEGTAGELFF.

The chain combines TRBV11-2 with TRBJ1-2; no reliable D call. Germline V gene sequence: CDR1 SGHAT, CDR2 FQNNGV. The CDR3 is made up of 10 amino acids. Trimming cost V 6 bases and J 2 bases, with 1 base left between them. Written as DNA, the CDR3 is TGTGCCAGCAGAAACTATGGCTACACCTTC. This codes for CASRNYGYTF.

The J gene is TRBJ1-2, the V gene TRBV27, with D perhaps TRBD1 (6 bases). The CDR3 has 13 amino acids. Trimming stripped 5 bases from V and 5 bases from J, with 12 bases between. The germline gives CDR1 MNHEY, CDR2 SMNVEV (reference sequence). CDR3 coding DNA: TGTGCCAGCAGTCCGAGGGGGGAATATGGCTACACCTTC. This gives the protein CASSPRGEYGYTF.

The chain carries TRBV19 and TRBJ2-2; 7 bases map to TRBD1. The germline V gene has CDR1 LNHDA and CDR2 SQIVND (reference sequence). V gave up 9 bases and J gave up 0 bases; unmatched junction bases: 4. This CDR3 is built from 14 residues. The CDR3: CASRDRSNTGELFF. The CDR3 DNA sequence: TGTGCCAGCCGGGACAGATCGAACACCGGGGAGCTGTTTTTT.

The V and J genes are TRBV7-8 and TRBJ2-7, with D uncertain. Between the trimmed V and J ends, which lost 1 base and 0 bases, there was a span of 10 bases. The CDR3 is made up of 15 amino acids. Germline CDR1 and CDR2: SGHVS and FQNEAQ. CDR3 nucleotides: TGTGCCAGCAGCTTAGGGTTATACTCCTCCTACGAGCAGTACTTC. As protein: CASSLGLYSSYEQYF.

This chain uses TRBV6-6 with TRBJ1-1; D unresolved. The CDR3 spans 14 residues. Germline assignment: CDR1 MNHNY and CDR2 SVGAGI (reference sequence). V lost 2 bases and J lost 1, with 8 bases in between. This CDR3 is CASSYHKRNTEAFF. Written as DNA, the CDR3 is TGTGCCAGCAGTTACCACAAAAGGAACACTGAAGCTTTCTTT.